What follows are 30 T cell receptor beta chains derived from one specimen sequenced in a study of blood T cell repertoires in COVID-19. Libraries were prepared by immunoSEQ multiplex PCR; TCRdb keeps only in-frame clonotypes and omits some of them. The sample has 25,000 to 35,000 clones; more than 85% are singletons. The sequenced sample was peripheral blood. The receptors come from a human donor in a cohort sampled during active COVID-19. The donor label of this sample is uncertain.

V is TRBV5-1 and J is TRBJ2-7; 9 positions agree with TRBD2. This CDR3 comprises 15 residues. Germline V CDR1 and CDR2: SGHRS, YFSETQ. The ends lost 4 bases at V and 6 bases at J; junction bases unmatched: 11. The CDR3: CASSSGGRAVSEQYF. DNA for the CDR3: TGCGCCAGCAGCAGCGGCGGGAGGGCTGTATCCGAGCAGTACTTC.

The chain recombines TRBV2 with TRBJ1-5; the D is unclear. V dropped 6 bases and J dropped 2 bases, with 14 bases sitting between them. CDR3 length: 15 residues. The germline V gene has CDR1 SNHLY and CDR2 FYNNEI. CDR3 region: CASRKTREGNQPQHF. Here the CDR3 DNA reads TGTGCCAGCAGGAAGACCCGGGAGGGCAATCAGCCCCAGCATTTT. Drawing the rest from reference TRBV2 and TRBJ1-5, the complete variable domain is EPEVTQTPSHQVTQMGQEVILRCVPISNHLYFYWYRQILGQKVEFLVSFYNNEISEKSEIFDDQFSVERPDGSNFTLKIRSTKLEDSAMYFCASRKTREGNQPQHFGDGTRLSIL.

The chain links TRBV5-1 to TRBJ1-1; the match to TRBD1 covers 8 bases. The CDR3 extends over 14 amino acids. The germline V gene encodes CDR1 SGHRS and CDR2 YFSETQ. After removal of 5 bases from V and 1 base from J, the junction contained 4 bases not matched to a gene. In DNA, the CDR3 is TGCGCCAGCAGAACCGGACAGGGGAACACTGAAGCTTTCTTT. It yields the protein CASRTGQGNTEAFF.

The chain uses TRBV5-1 and TRBJ2-5, with 9 positions matching TRBD1. CDR1 is SGHRS and CDR2 is YFSETQ in the germline V gene. The CDR3 totals 14 residues. V lost 4 bases, J lost 1 base, and 2 bases stayed unmatched. Here the CDR3 DNA reads TGCGCCAGCAGCCAGGGACAGGGCCAAGAGACCCAGTACTTC. Its translation is CASSQGQGQETQYF.

The chain recombines TRBV24-1 with TRBJ2-1; D may be TRBD2 (5 bases). Germline V CDR1 and CDR2: KGHDR, SFDVKD. The CDR3 has 13 residues. Trimming stripped 9 bases from V and 0 bases from J, with 8 bases between. In nucleotides, the CDR3 is TGTGCCACCGGACTCGCCTCCTACAATGAGCAGTTCTTC. Its protein is CATGLASYNEQFF.

The V gene is TRBV7-9, the J gene TRBJ2-3; weak D call: TRBD2 (6 bases). CDR3 size: 16 residues. Trimming took 0 bases from V and 3 from J, leaving 13 bases between them. CDR1 is SEHNR, CDR2 FQNEAQ, per germline (reference sequence). CDR3: CASSLAPGGVTDTQYF. As DNA, the CDR3 is TGTGCCAGCAGCTTAGCCCCCGGGGGTGTAACAGATACGCAGTATTTT.

In regard to this clone: At one end, the junction sequence differs from germline, possibly due to a read error. The rearrangement uses TRBV28 and TRBJ1-2; D may be TRBD1 (6 bases). The V gene's germline CDR1 is MDHEN and CDR2 SYDVKM. The CDR3 covers 14 residues. This CDR3 reads CASSLTGPNFGYTF. DNA of the CDR3: TGTGCCAGCAGTTTAACAGGGCCCAACTTTGGCTACACCTTC.

The rearrangement links TRBV6-6 to TRBJ2-2, with 10 nucleotides matching TRBD2. The CDR3 has 19 residues. Germline CDR1 reads MNHNY; CDR2 reads SVGAGI (reference sequence). Trimming at V came to 5 bases and at J to 0 bases, leaving 12 bases not matched to a gene. CDR3 amino acids: CASSPASGRPLSNTGELFF. The CDR3 DNA reads TGTGCCAGCAGTCCAGCTAGCGGGAGACCTCTATCGAACACCGGGGAGCTGTTTTTT.

The V call is TRBV30, the J call TRBJ1-4, with TRBD1 matching over 7 bases. This CDR3 has 14 residues. The V gene's germline CDR1 is GTSNPN and CDR2 SVGIG (reference sequence). Germline trimming cut 7 bases from V and 2 bases from J; bases unmatched to any gene: 7. The CDR3 nucleotides are TGTGCCTCGGGAGGGGGCACCACTAATGAAAAACTGTTTTTT. Translated, it gives CASGGGTTNEKLFF.

This clone was counted a few times. The chain employs TRBV2 and TRBJ1-5, with a weak D call TRBD1 (6 bases). From germline, CDR1 is SNHLY and CDR2 FYNNEI. This CDR3 has 13 residues. The V end was cut by 7 bases, the J end by 6 bases, with 13 bases between. The CDR3 is CASTLRGGQPQHF. As DNA, the CDR3 is TGTGCCAGCACCCTCCGAGGGGGTCAGCCCCAGCATTTT.

The table lists this clone with a count of one. The rearrangement joins TRBV3-1 (or the pseudogene TRBV3-2) to TRBJ2-4, with D possibly being TRBD1 (8 bases). V lost 5 bases, J lost 6 bases, and 14 bases lay in between. Germline CDR1 LGHDT, CDR2 YNNKEL (reference sequence). The CDR3 has 14 residues. CDR3 nucleotides: TGTGCCAGCAGCGAACAGGGGGGGGGAAACATTCAGTACTTC. This translates into CASSEQGGGNIQYF.

The chain has TRBV12-3 or TRBV12-4 and TRBJ1-2; no reliable D call. This CDR3 has 13 residues. The V and J ends lost 6 bases and 0 bases respectively, with 8 bases between them. Here the CDR3 DNA reads TGTGCCAGCAGACCGACACCTAACTATGGCTACACCTTC. Its protein is CASRPTPNYGYTF.

The genes are TRBV5-4 and TRBJ2-2; 7 bases are a match to TRBD1. J gave up 2 bases and V 4 bases, and 5 bases lay outside the gene matches. Germline V gene sequence: CDR1 SGHNT, CDR2 YYREEE (reference sequence). This CDR3 is 15 amino acids long. The CDR3 sequence is CASSLGTANTGELFF. The CDR3, as DNA: TGTGCCAGCAGCCTCGGGACAGCCAACACCGGGGAGCTGTTTTTT.

Only a few counts were recorded for this clone. V usage is TRBV28 and J usage is TRBJ1-6; D is possibly TRBD1 (6 bases). The CDR3 runs 15 residues. The V end was cut by 6 bases, the J end by 7 bases, with 16 bases between. The germline V gene encodes CDR1 MDHEN and CDR2 SYDVKM. This CDR3 reads CASSFLDRMNSPLHF. The CDR3 DNA is TGTGCCAGCAGCTTTCTGGACAGAATGAATTCACCCCTCCACTTT. The whole variable domain, remainder taken from reference TRBV28 and TRBJ1-6, is DVKVTQSSRYLVKRTGEKVFLECVQDMDHENMFWYRQDPGLGLRLIYFSYDVKMKEKGDIPEGYSVSREKKERFSLILESASTNQTSMYLCASSFLDRMNSPLHFGNGTRLTVT.

This rearrangement joins TRBV9 to TRBJ2-1; 7 bases agree with TRBD2. The CDR3 loop spans 15 amino acids. V shed 0 bases, J shed 7 bases, and the junction held 7 bases outside the gene matches. The germline CDR1 and CDR2 sequences are SGDLS and YYNGEE. The CDR3 bases are TGTGCCAGCAGCGTAGAGGCGGGAGCGAGGAATGAGCAGTTCTTC. Translated, it gives CASSVEAGARNEQFF.

This chain uses TRBV3-1 (or the pseudogene TRBV3-2) with TRBJ1-6; a weak D match, TRBD1 (5 bases). The V end lost 4 bases, the J end lost 1 base, and 11 bases lay between the germline ends. The V gene's germline CDR1 is LGHDT and CDR2 YNNKEL (reference sequence). The CDR3 is made up of 16 amino acids. This CDR3 is CASSLLRGSYNSPLHF. CDR3 DNA: TGTGCCAGCAGCCTACTAAGGGGTTCCTATAATTCACCCCTCCACTTT.

The chain couples TRBV28 to TRBJ2-7, with a weak D call TRBD2 (5 bases). This CDR3 has 15 residues. CDR1 MDHEN and CDR2 SYDVKM come from the germline V gene. The V end was cut by 7 bases, the J end by 4 bases, with 20 bases between. The CDR3, as DNA: TGTGCCAGCAATCCCCCAGGAGCGGACTTTTACGAGCAGTACTTC. Translating gives CASNPPGADFYEQYF.

This chain connects TRBV19 to TRBJ1-2; TRBD1 agrees at 8 bases. Germline V gene sequence: CDR1 LNHDA, CDR2 SQIVND (reference sequence). This CDR3 has 14 residues. J gave up 7 bases and V 7 bases, and 11 bases lay outside the gene matches. CDR3 region: CASKTTGGGSGYTF. The CDR3 nucleotides are TGTGCCAGTAAAACTACAGGGGGTGGAAGTGGCTACACCTTC.

V gene TRBV6-6 combines with J gene TRBJ1-1, with unresolved D. Germline assignment: CDR1 MNHNY and CDR2 SVGAGI (reference sequence). The ends were cut back, 7 bases at V and 1 base at J, with 10 bases in the middle. The CDR3 has 13 residues. The DNA of the CDR3 is TGTGCCAGCACCGAGTGGTGGAACACTGAAGCTTTCTTT. Residues: CASTEWWNTEAFF.

The chain is built from TRBV3-1 (or the pseudogene TRBV3-2) and TRBJ1-2; tentatively, D is TRBD1 (5 bases). V lost 1 base, J lost 6 bases, and 15 bases lay in between. The germline CDR1 and CDR2 sequences are LGHDT and YNNKEL (reference sequence). This CDR3 is built from 15 residues. CDR3 nucleotide sequence: TGTGCCAGCAGCCAAGGGAGAGGGACTAAGGATGGCTACACCTTC. This sequence encodes CASSQGRGTKDGYTF.

The chain carries TRBV5-1 and TRBJ2-7; D unresolved. This CDR3 has 14 residues. V dropped 1 base and J dropped 2 bases, with 10 bases sitting between them. Per the germline V gene, CDR1 is SGHRS and CDR2 is YFSETQ. In nucleotides, the CDR3 is TGCGCCAGCAGCTTGACCTACGGAGCCTACGAGCAGTACTTC. Translation gives CASSLTYGAYEQYF.

CDR3 amino acids: CASSLGAGGSYEQYF. The CDR3 nucleotides are TGCGCCAGCAGCCTCGGGGCAGGGGGGTCCTACGAGCAGTACTTC. This chain connects TRBV5-1 to TRBJ2-7; weak D call: TRBD1 (7 bases). Germline V gives CDR1 SGHRS, CDR2 YFSETQ. The V gene lost 4 bases and the J gene lost 1 base, with 15 bases spanning the gap. The CDR3 is made up of 15 amino acids. Based on the CDR3 plus reference TRBV5-1 and TRBJ2-7, the full variable domain is KAGVTQTPRYLIKTRGQQVTLSCSPISGHRSVSWYQQTPGQGLQFLFEYFSETQRNKGNFPGRFSGRQFSNSRSEMNVSTLELGDSALYLCASSLGAGGSYEQYFGPGTRLTVT.

This clone occurred a few times. The J gene is TRBJ1-2, the V gene TRBV5-4; 8 bases are a match to TRBD1. The CDR3 is made up of 14 amino acids. With V trimmed by 1 base and J by 4 bases, 3 bases remained unmatched. Germline assignment: CDR1 SGHNT and CDR2 YYREEE (reference sequence). The CDR3 loop is CASSLTGGSYGYTF. Here the CDR3 DNA reads TGTGCCAGCAGCTTGACAGGGGGGTCCTATGGCTACACCTTC.

V gene TRBV6-5 combines with J gene TRBJ2-7; possible D gene TRBD1, 5 bases. This CDR3 has 14 residues. V lost 2 bases to trimming and J lost 4 bases, with 12 bases between them. The germline V gene has CDR1 MNHEY and CDR2 SVGAGI. The CDR3 sequence is CASSYTTANYEQYF. In DNA, the CDR3 is TGTGCCAGCAGTTACACGACAGCTAATTACGAGCAGTACTTC.

This rearrangement joins TRBV5-5 to TRBJ1-4, with 9 bases matching TRBD1. CDR1 is SGHKS and CDR2 is YYEKEE in the germline V gene (reference sequence). V shed 3 bases, J shed 13 bases, and the junction held 10 bases outside the gene matches. This CDR3 is 14 amino acids long. CDR3 amino acids: CASSSPGQGNGLFF. CDR3 bases: TGTGCCAGCAGCTCTCCGGGACAGGGTAATGGACTGTTTTTT.

The rearrangement links TRBV15 to TRBJ2-4, with D possibly being TRBD1 (5 bases). V gave up 0 bases and J gave up 13 bases, with 16 bases separating them. The germline CDR1 and CDR2 sequences are LNHNV and YYDKDF (reference sequence). There are 14 residues in the CDR3. The CDR3 here is CATSRDHGRVVQYF. The CDR3 DNA sequence: TGTGCCACCAGCAGAGATCATGGCAGGGTAGTCCAGTACTTC.

The V call is TRBV6-5, the J call TRBJ1-1; no definite D call. The V gene lost 4 bases and the J gene lost 7 bases, with 10 bases spanning the gap. This CDR3 contains 12 residues. Germline CDR1 and CDR2: MNHEY and SVGAGI. The CDR3 reads CASSSRRSEAFF. The CDR3 DNA reads TGTGCCAGCAGTTCCCGACGGAGTGAAGCTTTCTTT.

The gene calls are TRBV19 and TRBJ1-5; D is uncertain. The ends were cut back, 6 bases at V and 0 bases at J, with 3 bases in the middle. The CDR3 consists of 12 residues. Per the germline V gene, CDR1 is LNHDA and CDR2 is SQIVND (reference sequence). The CDR3 reads CASRASNQPQHF. The CDR3 bases are TGTGCCAGTAGGGCTAGCAATCAGCCCCAGCATTTT.

The table lists this clone with a count of one. V is TRBV10-3 and J is TRBJ1-5; possible D gene TRBD1, 5 bases. With 0 bases removed from V and 7 bases from J, the gap between germline ends came to 19 bases. The CDR3 extends over 17 amino acids. From germline, CDR1 is ENHRY and CDR2 SYGVKD. The CDR3, as DNA: TGTGCCATCAGTGAGTCGGCGGGGGAGGGGATCGGCCAGCCCCAGCATTTT. This codes for CAISESAGEGIGQPQHF.

This chain connects TRBV2 to TRBJ2-7, with 7 bases identical to TRBD2. Germline V gives CDR1 SNHLY, CDR2 FYNNEI. V dropped 4 bases and J dropped 5; count of bases not matched to a gene: 14. This CDR3 contains 16 residues. CDR3 amino acids: CASSGGRAQSANEQYF. CDR3 sequence (DNA): TGTGCCAGCAGTGGGGGGAGGGCACAGTCCGCTAACGAGCAGTACTTC.